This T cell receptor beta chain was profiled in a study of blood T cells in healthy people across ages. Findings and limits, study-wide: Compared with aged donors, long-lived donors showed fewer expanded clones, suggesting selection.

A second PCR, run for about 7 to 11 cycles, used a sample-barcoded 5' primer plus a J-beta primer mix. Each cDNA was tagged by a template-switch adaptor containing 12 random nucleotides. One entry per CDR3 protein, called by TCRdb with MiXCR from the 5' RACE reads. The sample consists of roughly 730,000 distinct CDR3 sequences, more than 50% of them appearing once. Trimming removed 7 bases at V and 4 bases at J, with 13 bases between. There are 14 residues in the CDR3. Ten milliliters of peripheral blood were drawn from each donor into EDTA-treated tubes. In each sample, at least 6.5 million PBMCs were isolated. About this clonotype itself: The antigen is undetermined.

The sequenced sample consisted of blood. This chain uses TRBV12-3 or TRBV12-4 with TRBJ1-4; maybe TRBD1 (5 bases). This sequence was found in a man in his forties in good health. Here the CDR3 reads CASTPGPINEKLFF. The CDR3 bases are TGTGCCAGCACCCCGGGACCGATTAATGAAAAACTGTTTTTT.